This T cell receptor beta chain was recovered during a study of blood T cell repertoires in COVID-19. Study overall: The United States, Italy and Spain provided the acute and convalescent COVID-19 samples. The cDNA or gDNA used as material had been derived from T cells, B-cell-depleted T cells, or PBMCs.

Sequenced by immunoSEQ multiplex PCR; TCRdb stores in-frame clones only, minus some. The sample yields approximately 20,000 clones, roughly 84% seen once. J gave up 8 bases and V 6 bases, and 4 bases lay outside the gene matches. This CDR3 contains 14 residues. Germline V CDR1 and CDR2: MRHNA, SNTAGT. The chain carries TRBV6-4 and TRBJ2-3; 14 nucleotides agree with TRBD2. This clonotype was sampled from a human donor with active COVID-19. The donor label of this sample is uncertain. Sequencing was carried out using peripheral blood. The CDR3 DNA follows: TGTGCCAGCAGAGGGACTAGCGGGAGTCCTACGCAGTATTTT. Its translation: CASRGTSGSPTQYF.